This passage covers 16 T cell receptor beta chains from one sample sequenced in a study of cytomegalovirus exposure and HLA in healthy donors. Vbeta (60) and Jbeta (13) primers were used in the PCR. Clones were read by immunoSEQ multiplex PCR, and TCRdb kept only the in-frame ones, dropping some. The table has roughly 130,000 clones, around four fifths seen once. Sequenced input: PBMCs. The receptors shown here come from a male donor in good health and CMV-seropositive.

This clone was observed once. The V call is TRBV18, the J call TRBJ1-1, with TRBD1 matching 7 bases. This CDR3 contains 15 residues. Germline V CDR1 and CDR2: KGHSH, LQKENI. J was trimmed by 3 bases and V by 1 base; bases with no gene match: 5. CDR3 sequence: CASSPQARGDTEAFF. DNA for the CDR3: TGTGCCAGCTCACCACAGGCCAGGGGGGACACTGAAGCTTTCTTT.

CDR3 in amino acids: CASRTQGATEAFF. The CDR3 DNA reads TGTGCCAGCAGGACACAGGGGGCGACTGAAGCTTTCTTT. V usage is TRBV7-2 and J usage is TRBJ1-1, with 9 bases matching TRBD1. The CDR3 has 13 residues. CDR1 is SGHTA and CDR2 is FQGNSA in the germline V gene. With V trimmed by 6 bases and J by 5 bases, 4 bases remained unmatched. The full variable domain, rest sourced from reference TRBV7-2 and TRBJ1-1, is GAGVSQSPSNKVTEKGKDVELRCDPISGHTALYWYRQSLGQGLEFLIYFQGNSAPDKSGLPSDRFSAERTGGSVSTLTIQRTQQEDSAVYLCASRTQGATEAFFGQGTRLTVV.

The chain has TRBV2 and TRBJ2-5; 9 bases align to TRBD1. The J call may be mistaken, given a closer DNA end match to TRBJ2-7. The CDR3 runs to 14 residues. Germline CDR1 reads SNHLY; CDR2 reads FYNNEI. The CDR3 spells CASSDDRGTYEQYF. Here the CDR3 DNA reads TGTGCCAGCAGCGATGACAGGGGGACCTACGAGCAGTACTTC.

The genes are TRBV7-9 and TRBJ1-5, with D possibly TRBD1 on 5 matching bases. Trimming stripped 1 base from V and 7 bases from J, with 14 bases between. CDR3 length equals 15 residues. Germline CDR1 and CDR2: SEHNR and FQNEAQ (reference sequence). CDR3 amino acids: CASSLGGDAGQPQHF. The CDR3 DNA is TGTGCCAGCAGCTTAGGGGGGGACGCGGGGCAGCCCCAGCATTTT. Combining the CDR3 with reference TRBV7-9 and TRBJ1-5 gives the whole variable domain DTGVSQNPRHKITKRGQNVTFRCDPISEHNRLYWYRQTLGQGPEFLTYFQNEAQLEKSRLLSDRFSAERPKGSFSTLEIQRTEQGDSAMYLCASSLGGDAGQPQHFGDGTRLSIL.

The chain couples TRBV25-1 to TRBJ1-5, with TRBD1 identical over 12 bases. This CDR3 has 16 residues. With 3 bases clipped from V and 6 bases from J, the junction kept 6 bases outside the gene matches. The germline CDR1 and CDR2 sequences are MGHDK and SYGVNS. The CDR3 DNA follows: TGTGCCAGCAGTGACCGGGACAGGGGGCTCGGTCAGCCCCAGCATTTT. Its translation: CASSDRDRGLGQPQHF. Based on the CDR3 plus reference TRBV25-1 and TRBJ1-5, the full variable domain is EADIYQTPRYLVIGTGKKITLECSQTMGHDKMYWYQQDPGMELHLIHYSYGVNSTEKGDLSSESTVSRIRTEHFPLTLESARPSHTSQYLCASSDRDRGLGQPQHFGDGTRLSIL.

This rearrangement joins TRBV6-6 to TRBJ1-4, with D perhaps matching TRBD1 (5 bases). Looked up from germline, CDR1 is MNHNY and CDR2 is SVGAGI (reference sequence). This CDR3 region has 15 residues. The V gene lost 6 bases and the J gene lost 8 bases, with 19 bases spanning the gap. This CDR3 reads CASSSRGGKEEKLFF. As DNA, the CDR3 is TGTGCCAGCAGCTCCCGGGGGGGGAAGGAAGAAAAACTGTTTTTT.

CDR3 in DNA: TGTGCCAGCAGCTTGGGGACAGGGGGCGTTTCCGCCGAGCAGTACTTC. It specifies CASSLGTGGVSAEQYF. This sequence joins TRBV5-4 and TRBJ2-7, with 11 bases lining up with TRBD1. The CDR3 has 16 amino acids. Germline V gene data show CDR1 as SGHNT and CDR2 as YYREEE (reference sequence). J gave up 6 bases and V 0 bases, and 8 bases lay outside the gene matches.

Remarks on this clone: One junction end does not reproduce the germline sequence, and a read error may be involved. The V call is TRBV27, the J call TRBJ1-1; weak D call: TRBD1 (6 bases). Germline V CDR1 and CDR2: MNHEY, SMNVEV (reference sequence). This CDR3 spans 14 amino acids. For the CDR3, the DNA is TGTGCCAGCAGATTATTAGGGGGGAACACTGAAGCTTTCTTT. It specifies CASRLLGGNTEAFF.

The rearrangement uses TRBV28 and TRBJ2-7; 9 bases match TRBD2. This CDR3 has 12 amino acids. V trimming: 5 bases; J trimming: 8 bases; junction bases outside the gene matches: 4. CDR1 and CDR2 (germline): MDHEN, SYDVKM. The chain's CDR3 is CASSPGTSQQYF. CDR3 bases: TGTGCCAGCAGTCCAGGGACTAGCCAGCAGTACTTC.

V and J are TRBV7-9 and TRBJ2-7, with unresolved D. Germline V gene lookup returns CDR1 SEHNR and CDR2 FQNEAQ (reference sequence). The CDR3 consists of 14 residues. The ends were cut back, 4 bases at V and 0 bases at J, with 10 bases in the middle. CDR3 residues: CASSSPHSSYEQYF. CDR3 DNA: TGTGCCAGCAGCTCACCACACAGCTCCTACGAGCAGTACTTC. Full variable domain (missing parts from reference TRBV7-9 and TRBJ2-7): DTGVSQNPRHKITKRGQNVTFRCDPISEHNRLYWYRQTLGQGPEFLTYFQNEAQLEKSRLLSDRFSAERPKGSFSTLEIQRTEQGDSAMYLCASSSPHSSYEQYFGPGTRLTVT.

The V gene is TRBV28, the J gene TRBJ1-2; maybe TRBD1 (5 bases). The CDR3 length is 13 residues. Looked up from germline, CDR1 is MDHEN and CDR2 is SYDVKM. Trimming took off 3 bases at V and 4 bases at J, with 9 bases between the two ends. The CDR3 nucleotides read TGTGCCAGCAGTTTTTCCGACAGCTATGGCTACACCTTC. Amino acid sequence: CASSFSDSYGYTF.

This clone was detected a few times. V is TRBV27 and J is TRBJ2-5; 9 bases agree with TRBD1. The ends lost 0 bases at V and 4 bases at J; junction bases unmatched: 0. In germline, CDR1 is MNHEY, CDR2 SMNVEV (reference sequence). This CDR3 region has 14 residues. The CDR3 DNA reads TGTGCCAGCAGTTTATCGACAGGGGGAGAGACCCAGTACTTC. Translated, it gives CASSLSTGGETQYF.

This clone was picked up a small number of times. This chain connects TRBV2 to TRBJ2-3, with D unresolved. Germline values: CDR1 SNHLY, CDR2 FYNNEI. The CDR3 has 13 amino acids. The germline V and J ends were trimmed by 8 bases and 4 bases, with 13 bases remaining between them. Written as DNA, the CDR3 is TGTGCCAGCGACTTCTCGTCCTCAGATACGCAGTATTTT. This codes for CASDFSSSDTQYF.

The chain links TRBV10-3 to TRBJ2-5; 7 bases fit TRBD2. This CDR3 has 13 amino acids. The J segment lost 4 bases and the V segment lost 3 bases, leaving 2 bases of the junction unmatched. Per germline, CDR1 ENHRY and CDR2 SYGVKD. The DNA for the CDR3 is TGTGCCATCAGTGACTTAGCGGGAGAGACCCAGTACTTC. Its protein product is CAISDLAGETQYF.

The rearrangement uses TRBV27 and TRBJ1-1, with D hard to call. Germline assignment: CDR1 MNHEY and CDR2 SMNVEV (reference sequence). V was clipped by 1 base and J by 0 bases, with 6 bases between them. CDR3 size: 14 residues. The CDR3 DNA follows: TGTGCCAGCAGTTTATTGTCCATGAACACTGAAGCTTTCTTT. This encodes CASSLLSMNTEAFF.

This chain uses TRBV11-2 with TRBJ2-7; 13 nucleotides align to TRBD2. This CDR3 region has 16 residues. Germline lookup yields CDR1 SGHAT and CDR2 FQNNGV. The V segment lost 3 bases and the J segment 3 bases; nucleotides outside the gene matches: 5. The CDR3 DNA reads TGTGCCAGCAGCTTTCAGGGGACTAGCGGGGTCTACGAGCAGTACTTC. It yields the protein CASSFQGTSGVYEQYF.